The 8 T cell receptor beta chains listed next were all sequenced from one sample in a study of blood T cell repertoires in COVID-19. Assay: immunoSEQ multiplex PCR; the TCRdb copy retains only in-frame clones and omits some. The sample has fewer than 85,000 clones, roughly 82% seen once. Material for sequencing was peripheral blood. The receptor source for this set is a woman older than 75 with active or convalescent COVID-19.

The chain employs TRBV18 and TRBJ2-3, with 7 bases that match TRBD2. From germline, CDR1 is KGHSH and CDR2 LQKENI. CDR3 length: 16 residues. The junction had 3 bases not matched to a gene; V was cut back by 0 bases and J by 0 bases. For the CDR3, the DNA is TGTGCCAGCTCACCACCGGGAGGGACTAGCACAGATACGCAGTATTTT. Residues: CASSPPGGTSTDTQYF.

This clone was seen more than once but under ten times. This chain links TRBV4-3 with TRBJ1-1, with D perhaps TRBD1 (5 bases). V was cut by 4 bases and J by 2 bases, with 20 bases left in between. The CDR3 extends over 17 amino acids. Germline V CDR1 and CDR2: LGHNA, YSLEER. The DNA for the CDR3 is TGCGCCAGCAGCCGAGGCCGGGACTGGGAACTAAACACTGAAGCTTTCTTT. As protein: CASSRGRDWELNTEAFF.

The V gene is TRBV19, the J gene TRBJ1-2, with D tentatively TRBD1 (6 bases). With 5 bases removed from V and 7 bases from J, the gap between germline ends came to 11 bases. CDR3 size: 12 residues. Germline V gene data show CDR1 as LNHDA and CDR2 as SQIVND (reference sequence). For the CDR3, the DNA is TGTGCCAGTAGTTCCGGACAGCGTGGCTACACCTTC. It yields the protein CASSSGQRGYTF.

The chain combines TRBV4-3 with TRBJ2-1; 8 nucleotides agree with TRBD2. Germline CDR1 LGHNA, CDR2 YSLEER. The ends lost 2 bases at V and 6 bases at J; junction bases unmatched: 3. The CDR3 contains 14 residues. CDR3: CASSQKLAVNEQFF. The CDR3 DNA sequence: TGCGCCAGCAGCCAAAAACTAGCGGTCAATGAGCAGTTCTTC.

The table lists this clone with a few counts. The DNA of the CDR3 is TGTGCCAGCGGAAGGATACCGGGACAGGGAATGAACACTGAAGCTTTCTTT. Translated, it gives CASGRIPGQGMNTEAFF. V is TRBV19 and J is TRBJ1-1; 9 nucleotides agree with TRBD1. V lost 9 bases to trimming and J lost 0 bases; unmatched junction nucleotides: 14. In germline, CDR1 is LNHDA, CDR2 SQIVND (reference sequence). CDR3 length equals 17 residues.

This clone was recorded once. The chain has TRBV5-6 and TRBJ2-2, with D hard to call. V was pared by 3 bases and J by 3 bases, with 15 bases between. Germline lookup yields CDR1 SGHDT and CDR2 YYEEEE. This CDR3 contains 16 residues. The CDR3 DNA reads TGTGCCAGCAGCTCAGACACGGCCGTATACACCGGGGAGCTGTTTTTT. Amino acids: CASSSDTAVYTGELFF.

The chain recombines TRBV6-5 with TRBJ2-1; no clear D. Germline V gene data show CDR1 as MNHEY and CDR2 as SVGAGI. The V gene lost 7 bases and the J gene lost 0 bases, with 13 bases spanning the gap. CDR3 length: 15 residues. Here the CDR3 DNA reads TGTGCCAGCACCCCAACATTTTACTCCTACAATGAGCAGTTCTTC. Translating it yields CASTPTFYSYNEQFF.

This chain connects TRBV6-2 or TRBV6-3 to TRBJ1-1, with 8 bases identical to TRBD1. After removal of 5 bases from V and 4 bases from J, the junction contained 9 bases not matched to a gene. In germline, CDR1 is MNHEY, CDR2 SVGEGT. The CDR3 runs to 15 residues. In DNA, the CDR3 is TGTGCCAGCAGTGAGCCGACAGGGGACGGCACTGAAGCTTTCTTT. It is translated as CASSEPTGDGTEAFF.